A single sample gave rise to the 27 T cell receptor beta chains below, sequenced in a study of regulatory T cells in long-lasting Graves disease. Library construction for TCR beta used iRepertoire HTBI primers and Arm-PCR of CDR3 regions. Via MiXCR, TCRdb re-called the multiplex PCR reads, giving one row per CDR3 protein. The table records roughly 470,000 distinct CDR3 sequences, about a fifth of them present only once. The time point was: persistent/refractory GD, antithyroid drugs over 5 years with positive TRAb. The TCR library used RNA extracted from PBMCs. The sequenced sample was peripheral blood mononuclear cells (PBMCs), obtained when the disease was refractory, from a patient treated with antithyroid drugs. The receptors shown here come from a female donor with Graves disease.

Many counts were recorded for this clonotype. The chain combines TRBV7-9 with TRBJ2-7; D is uncertain. CDR1 is SEHNR, CDR2 FQNEAQ, per germline (reference sequence). V was pared by 1 base and J by 5 bases, with 3 bases between. The CDR3 contains 11 residues. The CDR3 loop is CASSLVNEQYF. The CDR3 DNA follows: TGTGCCAGCAGCTTAGTTAACGAGCAGTACTTC.

Details on this clonotype: One end of the junction varies from germline; a read error may be responsible. V is TRBV5-1 and J is TRBJ1-6, with D perhaps TRBD1 (6 bases). There are 17 residues in the CDR3. CDR1 and CDR2 from the germline V gene are SGHRS and YFSETQ. CDR3 amino acids: CAGSLFGTPDGNSPLHF. DNA for the CDR3: TGTGCCGGCAGCTTATTTGGGACACCCGACGGGAATTCACCCCTCCACTTT.

In its sample, this clonotype was seen many times. The junction does not match germline at one end; this may be a read error. This chain uses TRBV6-5 with TRBJ2-5, with unresolved D. There are 12 residues in the CDR3. CDR1 is MNHEY, CDR2 SVGAGI, per germline. The CDR3 reads CASGYFEETQYF. In DNA, the CDR3 is TGTGCCAGCGGTTACTTCGAGGAGACCCAGTACTTC.

In its sample, this clonotype was seen many times. This rearrangement joins TRBV6-1 to TRBJ2-7; TRBD2 agrees at 9 bases. Germline assignment: CDR1 MNHNS and CDR2 SASEGT. The CDR3 runs to 14 residues. The V and J ends lost 1 base and 5 bases, in that order; junction bases with no gene match: 3. The CDR3 nucleotides read TGTGCCAGCAGTGAAGGGGGACTAGCCAACGAGCAGTACTTC. Translation gives CASSEGGLANEQYF.

The table lists this clonotype with a few counts. This chain connects TRBV6-5 to TRBJ2-5, with TRBD2 identical over 9 bases. Matching the DNA end better, TRBJ2-1 makes the J call doubtful. This CDR3 is built from 16 residues. CDR1 is MNHEY and CDR2 is SVGAGI in the germline V gene. The CDR3 spells CASSYAIAGARNEQFF. The CDR3 DNA is TGTGCCAGCAGTTACGCTATAGCGGGAGCACGGAATGAGCAGTTCTTC.

The chain has TRBV7-9 and TRBJ2-7; 12 bases match TRBD1. In germline, CDR1 is SEHNR, CDR2 FQNEAQ (reference sequence). The CDR3 sequence is 17 residues long. V was clipped by 1 base and J by 2 bases; unmatched bases: 6. CDR3 in DNA: TGTGCCAGCAGCTTAGTGGAGGGACAGGGGGCAACCTACGAGCAGTACTTC. This encodes CASSLVEGQGATYEQYF.

This chain uses TRBV5-1 with TRBJ1-1; 8 nucleotides align to TRBD1. This CDR3 comprises 16 residues. With 4 bases clipped from V and 0 bases from J, the junction kept 8 bases outside the gene matches. Germline values: CDR1 SGHRS, CDR2 YFSETQ. This CDR3 is CASSRTGWGMNTEAFF. The CDR3 region has the DNA TGCGCCAGCAGCCGGACAGGGTGGGGTATGAACACTGAAGCTTTCTTT.

The sample holds a few counts of this clonotype. The chain recombines TRBV18 with TRBJ2-4; 10 bases are a match to TRBD2. Germline CDR1 KGHSH, CDR2 LQKENI. The CDR3 length is 18 residues. After removal of 1 base from V and 2 bases from J, the junction contained 8 bases not matched to a gene. CDR3: CASSPLASGSSSKNIQYF. The CDR3 nucleotides read TGTGCCAGCTCACCACTGGCTAGCGGGAGTTCATCCAAAAACATTCAGTACTTC.

This clonotype was seen at least ten times. Germline and junction disagree at one end, which may indicate a read error. The rearrangement links TRBV6-1 to TRBJ1-2, with 7 bases lining up with TRBD1. This CDR3 comprises 12 residues. Germline V gene lookup returns CDR1 MNHNS and CDR2 SASEGT. Here the CDR3 DNA reads TGTGCCAGCAGTCTCGGACAGGAAGATCCATACTTC. This encodes CASSLGQEDPYF.

At least ten counts were recorded for this clonotype. The chain is built from TRBV6-1 and TRBJ1-2, with D tentatively TRBD1 (6 bases). CDR1 and CDR2 (germline): MNHNS, SASEGT. V was trimmed by 2 bases and J by 8 bases, leaving 12 bases between them. The CDR3 has 13 residues. The chain's CDR3 is CASSESQGQGYTF. The CDR3 nucleotides are TGTGCCAGCAGTGAATCCCAGGGGCAAGGCTACACCTTC.

Comments on this clonotype: A read error likely explains this, since a far larger clone differs by one base. The J gene is TRBJ2-7, the V gene TRBV13; D not certain. Looked up from germline, CDR1 is PRHDT and CDR2 is FYEKMQ (reference sequence). The ends were cut back, 6 bases at V and 0 bases at J, with 15 bases in the middle. This CDR3 is 15 amino acids long. The CDR3 here is CASSDTSKVSYEQYF. The CDR3 nucleotides read TGTGCCAGCAGTGACACCAGCAAAGTCTCCTACGAGCAGTACTTC.

This clonotype was seen repeatedly, ten times or more. This chain connects TRBV27 to TRBJ1-5; 8 bases are shared with TRBD1. There are 16 residues in the CDR3. J gave up 6 bases and V 6 bases, and 13 bases lay outside the gene matches. CDR1 is MNHEY and CDR2 is SMNVEV in the germline V gene (reference sequence). This CDR3 reads CASSEGQGGWGQPQHF. The DNA of the CDR3 is TGTGCCAGCAGCGAAGGACAGGGTGGATGGGGTCAGCCCCAGCATTTT.

There are many counts of this clonotype. The V gene is TRBV29-1, the J gene TRBJ2-2; tentative D call: TRBD1 (6 bases). The germline V gene encodes CDR1 SQVTM and CDR2 ANQGSEA. Trimming cost V 4 bases and J 4 bases, with 13 bases left between them. This CDR3 has 14 residues. The CDR3 sequence is CSVAGRGFTGELFF. The CDR3 nucleotides read TGCAGCGTTGCGGGCAGGGGATTCACCGGGGAGCTGTTTTTT.

This clonotype was seen at least ten times. The V gene is TRBV6-1, the J gene TRBJ2-7, with 8 bases lining up with TRBD2. CDR1 is MNHNS and CDR2 is SASEGT in the germline V gene. V dropped 10 bases and J dropped 4; count of bases not matched to a gene: 6. The CDR3 length is 12 residues. The CDR3 nucleotides read TGTGCCACTTCGACTAGCGAGTACGAGCAGTACTTC. Its translation: CATSTSEYEQYF.

The chain links TRBV7-8 to TRBJ1-4, with 10 bases aligning to TRBD1. V lost 4 bases to trimming and J lost 6 bases; unmatched junction nucleotides: 5. The CDR3 consists of 15 residues. Germline lookup yields CDR1 SGHVS and CDR2 FQNEAQ. The CDR3 spells CASSSTGTGDEKLFF. CDR3 DNA sequence: TGTGCCAGCAGCTCTACCGGGACAGGGGATGAAAAACTGTTTTTT. Filled out from reference TRBV7-8 and TRBJ1-4, the complete variable domain reads GAGVSQSPRYKVAKRGQDVALRCDPISGHVSLFWYQQALGQGPEFLTYFQNEAQLDKSGLPSDRFFAERPEGSVSTLKIQRTQQEDSAVYLCASSSTGTGDEKLFFGSGTQLSVL.

This clonotype was seen ten or more times. The CDR3 loop is CASSIGTGGSEQYF. The CDR3, as DNA: TGTGCCAGCAGTATCGGGACAGGGGGCTCCGAGCAGTACTTC. This chain connects TRBV11-2 to TRBJ2-7; 12 bases are a match to TRBD1. Germline-derived CDR1 and CDR2 are SGHAT and FQNNGV. The CDR3 has 14 amino acids. After removal of 6 bases from V and 6 bases from J, the junction contained 6 bases not matched to a gene. Full variable domain (rest looked up from reference TRBV11-2 and TRBJ2-7): EAGVAQSPRYKIIEKRQSVAFWCNPISGHATLYWYQQILGQGPKLLIQFQNNGVVDDSQLPKDRFSAERLKGVDSTLKIQPAKLEDSAVYLCASSIGTGGSEQYFGPGTRLTVT.

The sample holds a few counts of this clonotype. The chain combines TRBV28 with TRBJ2-1; D possibly corresponds to TRBD2 (5 bases). Germline V gene data show CDR1 as MDHEN and CDR2 as SYDVKM. The V gene lost 2 bases and the J gene lost 9 bases, with 17 bases spanning the gap. The CDR3 has 15 residues. CDR3 coding DNA: TGTGCCAGCAGTTTAGGGTCGGCCCGGGGTCGTGAGCAGTTCTTC. As protein: CASSLGSARGREQFF.

This clonotype appeared a few times. CDR3 residues: CASSWAFLVSDTQYF. For the CDR3, the DNA is TGTGCCAGCAGTTGGGCTTTCCTGGTGTCAGATACGCAGTATTTT. This chain links TRBV27 with TRBJ2-3; the D is unclear. The V end lost 4 bases, the J end lost 4 bases, and 15 bases lay between the germline ends. The germline gives CDR1 MNHEY, CDR2 SMNVEV (reference sequence). CDR3 length equals 15 residues.

Concerning this clonotype itself: Since a much larger clone is just one base distant, this may be a read error. This chain connects TRBV28 to TRBJ2-7, with unresolved D. Per germline, CDR1 MDHEN and CDR2 SYDVKM. Deletions cut 3 bases from V and 8 bases from J, with 14 bases between. CDR3 length: 13 residues. For the CDR3, the DNA is TGTGCCAGCAGTTTTCTGACCAATTACAAGCAGTACTTC. Translation: CASSFLTNYKQYF.

In this sample, this clonotype turned up a few times. This rearrangement joins TRBV5-4 to TRBJ1-2; 8 bases align to TRBD1. Germline V gene data show CDR1 as SGHNT and CDR2 as YYREEE (reference sequence). CDR3 size: 16 residues. Germline trimming cut 1 base from V and 6 bases from J; bases unmatched to any gene: 11. CDR3 sequence (DNA): TGTGCCAGCAGCTTGTCGCGACAGGGGTTAGGCCATGGCTACACCTTC. Translated, it gives CASSLSRQGLGHGYTF.

This clonotype was counted a few times. The rearrangement uses TRBV5-1 and TRBJ1-1; possible D gene TRBD1, 6 bases. Germline V gene lookup returns CDR1 SGHRS and CDR2 YFSETQ. The ends were cut back, 2 bases at V and 6 bases at J, with 11 bases in the middle. The CDR3 contains 13 residues. In nucleotides, the CDR3 is TGCGCCAGCAGCTTTACAGGGTGGTCTGAAGCTTTCTTT. This encodes CASSFTGWSEAFF. The variable domain in full, with the rest retrieved from reference TRBV5-1 and TRBJ1-1, is KAGVTQTPRYLIKTRGQQVTLSCSPISGHRSVSWYQQTPGQGLQFLFEYFSETQRNKGNFPGRFSGRQFSNSRSEMNVSTLELGDSALYLCASSFTGWSEAFFGQGTRLTVV.

Worth noting for this clonotype: A much larger clone sits a single nucleotide away, making a read error possible. The rearrangement joins TRBV5-1 to TRBJ1-1, with D unclear. Between the trimmed V and J ends, which lost 1 base and 6 bases, there was a span of 10 bases. Germline-derived CDR1 and CDR2 are SGHRS and YFSETQ. This CDR3 region has 13 residues. CDR3: CASSLLETAEAFF. In nucleotides, the CDR3 is TGCGCCAGCAGCTTGTTAGAGACCGCTGAAGCTTTCTTT.

This clonotype occurred many times. This chain joins TRBV27 and TRBJ2-7; D possibly matches TRBD1 or TRBD2 (5 bases each). Germline V gives CDR1 MNHEY, CDR2 SMNVEV (reference sequence). V was clipped by 8 bases and J by 3 bases, with 11 bases between them. The CDR3 consists of 12 residues. The CDR3 DNA follows: TGTGCCAGCGGCTCGAGGGGCTACGAGCAGTACTTC. Encoded protein: CASGSRGYEQYF.

To note about this clonotype: This CDR3 fails to terminate in the conserved phenylalanine or tryptophan, so it likely reflects a read error. The chain is built from TRBV10-3 and TRBJ1-1, with a tentative D call TRBD1 (6 bases). V lost 7 bases and J lost 1, with 13 bases in between. CDR1 is ENHRY, CDR2 SYGVKD, per germline. The length of the CDR3 is 14 residues. DNA for the CDR3: TGTGCCATCACCCCGGGACAATGGAACACTGAAGCTTTCCTT. Its translation: CAITPGQWNTEAFL.

This clonotype showed up many times. The V call is TRBV30, the J call TRBJ1-2; D ambiguous. The CDR3 loop spans 16 amino acids. Germline lookup yields CDR1 GTSNPN and CDR2 SVGIG (reference sequence). The V end was cut by 0 bases, the J end by 4 bases, with 18 bases between. The CDR3 coding sequence is TGTGCCTGGAGTGTAATGAGAGGGAGATCGGGCTATGGCTACACCTTC. This codes for CAWSVMRGRSGYGYTF.

The chain couples TRBV20-1 to TRBJ1-5; D ambiguous. The V gene's germline CDR1 is DFQATT and CDR2 SNEGSKA (reference sequence). V lost 2 bases and J lost 2, with 13 bases in between. The CDR3 loop spans 15 amino acids. The CDR3 loop reads CSARRPTLGNQPQHF. CDR3 DNA: TGCAGTGCTAGAAGACCTACTCTCGGCAATCAGCCCCAGCATTTT.

This chain uses TRBV7-2 with TRBJ2-3, with 10 bases matching TRBD2. This CDR3 has 16 residues. Trimming took 4 bases from V and 0 from J; bases not matched to a gene: 4. Germline CDR1 and CDR2: SGHTA and FQGNSA. The CDR3 nucleotides read TGTGCCAGCAGCTCCGCTAGCGGGGGAAGCACAGATACGCAGTATTTT. It translates to CASSSASGGSTDTQYF.